Below are 30 T cell receptor beta chains sequenced from a single sample in a study of regulatory T cells in long-lasting Graves disease. The TCR beta library used iRepertoire HTBI primers with Arm-PCR amplification of CDR3. TCRdb reanalysed the multiplex PCR reads using MiXCR and keeps one entry per CDR3 protein. The data contain more than 450,000 distinct CDR3 sequences, around 12% of them seen just once; the ten biggest clones take up around 10%. Time point meaning: newly diagnosed GD, antithyroid drugs for less than 3 months. Following extraction of RNA from PBMCs, that RNA was used to make the TCR library. Another study also made use of these data, one on T cells in Graves' hyperthyroidism and ophthalmopathy.

Sequences were derived from peripheral blood mononuclear cells (PBMCs), sampled at new diagnosis, from a patient treated with antithyroid drugs. The source of these receptors is a woman in her thirties with Graves disease.

This clonotype has only a few counts. The chain joins TRBV19 to TRBJ2-3, with D tentatively TRBD2 (5 bases). V was cut by 3 bases and J by 4 bases, with 14 bases left in between. CDR3 length: 15 residues. Germline V gene lookup returns CDR1 LNHDA and CDR2 SQIVND (reference sequence). The CDR3 loop reads CASSIREVNADTQYF. CDR3 nucleotide sequence: TGTGCCAGTAGTATCCGGGAAGTTAATGCAGATACGCAGTATTTT.

This clonotype occurred a few times. The chain recombines TRBV7-6 with TRBJ2-7; 11 bases align to TRBD2. This CDR3 has 15 amino acids. Germline V lookup: CDR1 SGHVS, CDR2 FNYEAQ. The V segment lost 1 base and the J segment 6 bases; nucleotides outside the gene matches: 5. CDR3: CASSLGVAGGVEQYF. The CDR3 DNA reads TGTGCCAGCAGCTTAGGGGTAGCGGGAGGGGTCGAGCAGTACTTC.

This clonotype was detected many times. The rearrangement links TRBV24-1 to TRBJ2-1; 9 bases agree with TRBD1. The CDR3 extends over 14 amino acids. CDR1 is KGHDR and CDR2 is SFDVKD in the germline V gene. Trimming removed 10 bases from V and 9 bases from J; junction bases left unmatched: 12. CDR3: CATTRTGAAGEQFF. The CDR3 DNA reads as TGTGCCACGACTAGGACAGGGGCGGCTGGTGAGCAGTTCTTC.

In regard to this clonotype: A far larger clone is only one base removed, so a read error is likely. The rearrangement uses TRBV6-2 or TRBV6-3 and TRBJ1-2; unclear D gene. V was clipped by 6 bases and J by 12 bases, with 20 bases between them. CDR1 and CDR2 from the germline V gene are MNHEY and SVGEGT. This CDR3 is built from 13 residues. CDR3: CASRTSGQRSHTF. CDR3 DNA sequence: TGTGCCAGCAGAACCTCGGGTCAGAGGAGCCACACCTTC.

This rearrangement joins TRBV29-1 to TRBJ2-1; D not resolved. The CDR3 runs 14 residues. Looked up from germline, CDR1 is SQVTM and CDR2 is ANQGSEA. The V end was cut by 5 bases, the J end by 2 bases, with 13 bases between. For the CDR3, the DNA is TGCAGCGTTTCCCCGGGTGGAGCCTACAATGAGCAGTTCTTC. Residues: CSVSPGGAYNEQFF.

Ten or more counts support this clonotype. The V and J genes are TRBV30 and TRBJ2-2; 7 nucleotides line up with TRBD2. V lost 0 bases to trimming and J lost 5 bases; unmatched junction nucleotides: 3. Looked up from germline, CDR1 is GTSNPN and CDR2 is SVGIG (reference sequence). CDR3 length: 14 residues. CDR3 protein: CAWSVLGGTGELFF. The CDR3 nucleotides are TGTGCCTGGAGTGTTTTGGGGGGGACCGGGGAGCTGTTTTTT.

This clonotype was counted ten times or more. This chain links TRBV29-1 with TRBJ1-1, with D uncertain. V was pared by 8 bases and J by 0 bases, with 10 bases between. The germline CDR1 and CDR2 sequences are SQVTM and ANQGSEA. The CDR3 totals 12 residues. The CDR3 here is CSPGRLNTEAFF. CDR3 DNA sequence: TGCAGCCCCGGACGGCTGAACACTGAAGCTTTCTTT.

The genes are TRBV10-3 and TRBJ2-3; 7 nucleotides match TRBD2. V shed 0 bases and J 2 bases; nucleotides not matched to a gene: 5. The germline V gene encodes CDR1 ENHRY and CDR2 SYGVKD. CDR3 length: 16 amino acids. CDR3 sequence: CAISESWTSSTDTQYF. In nucleotides, the CDR3 is TGTGCCATCAGTGAGTCTTGGACTAGTTCCACAGATACGCAGTATTTT.

V and J are TRBV3-1 and TRBJ2-1, with D tentatively TRBD2 (5 bases). With 4 bases removed from V and 9 bases from J, the gap between germline ends came to 28 bases. The CDR3 sequence is 18 residues long. Germline V CDR1 and CDR2: LGHDT, YNNKEL (reference sequence). CDR3 DNA: TGTGCCAGCAGCCCCAGCGGTCCCTGGGCAACCGGGGTTGCTGAGCAGTTCTTC. The encoded protein is CASSPSGPWATGVAEQFF.

This sequence joins TRBV28 and TRBJ2-1, with TRBD1 matching 7 bases. Trimming cost V 10 bases and J 4 bases; bases outside gene matches: 7. The CDR3 totals 13 residues. CDR1 MDHEN and CDR2 SYDVKM come from the germline V gene. The DNA for the CDR3 is TGTGCCACCGGGACAGCCAGATACAATGAGCAGTTCTTC. Its translation: CATGTARYNEQFF.

This chain joins TRBV7-3 and TRBJ2-5; D remains ambiguous. The CDR3 totals 13 residues. From germline, CDR1 is SGHTA and CDR2 FQGTGA. V shed 0 bases and J shed 9 bases, with 11 bases lying between them. In DNA, the CDR3 is TGTGCCAGCAGCTTAACCCTAGGAGCCCCCCAGTACTTC. It is translated as CASSLTLGAPQYF.

There are a few counts of this clonotype. The chain links TRBV11-2 to TRBJ2-1, with 9 bases fitting TRBD1. With V trimmed by 1 base and J by 15 bases, 13 bases remained unmatched. CDR1 and CDR2 (germline): SGHAT, FQNNGV. The CDR3 consists of 15 residues. The CDR3 protein is CASSLVGTGKELVFF. For the CDR3, the DNA is TGTGCCAGCAGCTTAGTAGGGACAGGGAAAGAGCTAGTGTTCTTC.

This clonotype was detected many times. The chain has TRBV6-1 and TRBJ2-6; D could derive from TRBD1 or TRBD2 (5 bases each). V was shortened by 6 bases and J by 0 bases, with 9 bases between the two germline ends. The CDR3 extends over 15 amino acids. Germline V gene sequence: CDR1 MNHNS, CDR2 SASEGT. The CDR3 sequence: CASRGEVSGANVLTF. CDR3 in DNA: TGTGCCAGCAGGGGGGAAGTCTCTGGGGCCAACGTCCTGACTTTC.

At least ten counts were recorded for this clonotype. V usage is TRBV7-2 and J usage is TRBJ2-7; D uncertain. Germline CDR1 reads SGHTA; CDR2 reads FQGNSA. V gave up 0 bases and J gave up 0 bases, with 12 bases separating them. The CDR3 has 16 amino acids. CDR3 residues: CASSLAGPPNSYEQYF. As DNA, the CDR3 is TGTGCCAGCAGCTTAGCAGGGCCCCCAAACTCCTACGAGCAGTACTTC.

In this sample, this clonotype turned up a few times. This chain joins TRBV6-2 or TRBV6-3 and TRBJ2-1; no definite D call. The V end lost 4 bases, the J end lost 5 bases, and 12 bases lay between the germline ends. Germline loops: CDR1 MNHEY, CDR2 SVGEGT. CDR3 length: 14 residues. The CDR3 DNA sequence: TGTGCCAGCAGTTCCTATCTTTCCGACAATGAGCAGTTCTTC. It is translated as CASSSYLSDNEQFF.

This clonotype occurred many times. The rearrangement joins TRBV27 to TRBJ1-6; D call uncertain. Germline assignment: CDR1 MNHEY and CDR2 SMNVEV (reference sequence). CDR3 length: 15 residues. Trimming pared 7 bases from V and 10 bases from J, leaving 20 bases between. The CDR3 sequence: CASTPNAPSASPLHF. The CDR3 DNA is TGTGCCAGCACCCCAAACGCGCCCTCCGCATCACCCCTCCACTTT.

This clonotype was counted between two and nine times. The V call is TRBV6-2 or TRBV6-3, the J call TRBJ2-2; perhaps TRBD1 as D (6 bases). Germline V gene data show CDR1 as MNHEY and CDR2 as SVGEGT. The CDR3 extends over 15 amino acids. V shed 5 bases and J shed 5 bases, with 15 bases lying between them. The CDR3, as DNA: TGTGCCAGCAGTGAACACAGGGCAGGGACCGGGGAGCTGTTTTTT. Protein sequence: CASSEHRAGTGELFF.

The chain combines TRBV20-1 with TRBJ2-3, with TRBD2 matching 9 bases. The CDR3 has 12 residues. Per germline, CDR1 DFQATT and CDR2 SNEGSKA (reference sequence). The V segment lost 7 bases and the J segment 4 bases; nucleotides outside the gene matches: 3. CDR3 region: CSVSGRPDTQYF. The CDR3 nucleotides read TGCAGTGTAAGCGGGAGGCCAGATACGCAGTATTTT.

The sample holds many counts of this clonotype. The chain is built from TRBV10-2 and TRBJ2-1, with 13 bases aligning to TRBD2. CDR3 length: 15 residues. Germline V CDR1 and CDR2: WSHSY, SAAADI. Germline trimming cut 6 bases from V and 6 bases from J; bases unmatched to any gene: 5. The CDR3 spells CASSRTSGGPNEQFF. CDR3 nucleotides: TGCGCCAGCAGCAGGACTAGCGGGGGCCCCAATGAGCAGTTCTTC.

The table lists this clonotype with many counts. DNA for the CDR3: TGTGCCGGCAAAGCAGGAGGCGCAGATACGCAGTATTTT. It codes for CAGKAGGADTQYF. The chain joins TRBV12-3 or TRBV12-4 to TRBJ2-3; tentatively, D is TRBD2 (5 bases). Trimming took 11 bases from V and 4 from J, leaving 16 bases between them. The CDR3 sequence is 13 residues long.

The chain combines TRBV30 with TRBJ2-7; D is uncertain. This CDR3 has 13 residues. Germline V gene data show CDR1 as GTSNPN and CDR2 as SVGIG (reference sequence). Trimming took 4 bases from V and 0 from J, leaving 10 bases between them. The DNA of the CDR3 is TGTGCCTGGACGATACAGAGCTCCTACGAGCAGTACTTC. This sequence encodes CAWTIQSSYEQYF.

This clonotype was found a few times. Here the CDR3 reads CSVANGGPDTQYF. The CDR3 DNA follows: TGCAGCGTCGCTAACGGAGGCCCAGATACGCAGTATTTT. The chain is built from TRBV29-1 and TRBJ2-3, with D possibly TRBD2 on 5 matching bases. The CDR3 has 13 amino acids. CDR1 and CDR2 (germline): SQVTM, ANQGSEA. Trimming took off 6 bases at V and 4 bases at J, with 14 bases between the two ends.

This clonotype has a count of ten or more. The chain recombines TRBV12-3 or TRBV12-4 with TRBJ2-3, with TRBD2 matching 8 bases. The length of the CDR3 is 16 residues. J lost 4 bases, V lost 3 bases, and 9 bases had no gene match. The CDR3: CASSFGPGGPPDTQYF. CDR3 DNA: TGTGCCAGCAGTTTCGGACCGGGAGGGCCCCCAGATACGCAGTATTTT.

On this clonotype: A much larger clone sits a single nucleotide away, making a read error possible. No conserved phenylalanine or tryptophan is present at the end of the CDR3, so a read error is the likely explanation. The chain combines TRBV2 with TRBJ1-1; D is uncertain. Germline lookup yields CDR1 SNHLY and CDR2 FYNNEI. V was pared by 0 bases and J by 4 bases, with 9 bases between. This CDR3 contains 14 residues. DNA for the CDR3: TGTGCCAGCAGTGAAGCGCTTCAAGGCACTGAAGCTTTCCTT. Protein sequence: CASSEALQGTEAFL.

The rearrangement uses TRBV4-1 and TRBJ2-6, with a weak D call TRBD1 (5 bases). Germline assignment: CDR1 MGHRA and CDR2 YSYEKL. The CDR3 is 16 residues long. The V end was cut by 0 bases, the J end by 2 bases, with 8 bases between. The CDR3 bases are TGCGCCAGCAGCCAAGATCTAGGGGCTGGGGCCAACGTCCTGACTTTC. This translates into CASSQDLGAGANVLTF.

A word on this clonotype: Just one base apart from a much larger clone, this may be a read error. The rearrangement joins TRBV6-2 or TRBV6-3 to TRBJ1-4, with a weak D call TRBD1 (5 bases). The length of the CDR3 is 14 residues. Germline CDR1 reads MNHEY; CDR2 reads SVGEGT. CDR3 amino acids: CASGGEGLNEELFF. The CDR3 region has the DNA TGTGCCAGCGGTGGCGAGGGGCTGAATGAAGAACTGTTTTTT.

This clonotype was found many times. The chain combines TRBV19 with TRBJ1-1; 8 positions agree with TRBD1. The germline V gene has CDR1 LNHDA and CDR2 SQIVND (reference sequence). The CDR3 consists of 16 residues. The V gene end was trimmed by 1 base and the J gene end by 0 bases; junction bases not matched to a gene: 4. The CDR3 loop reads CASSIAGQGMNTEAFF. CDR3 nucleotides: TGTGCCAGTAGTATAGCCGGACAGGGCATGAACACTGAAGCTTTCTTT. The full variable domain, in which reference TRBV19 and TRBJ1-1 provide the parts outside the CDR3, is DGGITQSPKYLFRKEGQNVTLSCEQNLNHDAMYWYRQDPGQGLRLIYYSQIVNDFQKGDIAEGYSVSREKKESFPLTVTSAQKNPTAFYLCASSIAGQGMNTEAFFGQGTRLTVV.

This clonotype was detected only a few times. The chain employs TRBV19 and TRBJ1-1; 7 bases are a match to TRBD1. V shed 3 bases, J shed 7 bases, and the junction held 5 bases outside the gene matches. In germline, CDR1 is LNHDA, CDR2 SQIVND (reference sequence). This CDR3 region has 13 residues. CDR3: CASSISGDSEAFF. The CDR3 DNA is TGTGCCAGTAGTATTTCGGGGGACAGTGAAGCTTTCTTT.

This chain links TRBV29-1 with TRBJ2-1; weak D call: TRBD2 (5 bases). This CDR3 has 13 residues. Germline values: CDR1 SQVTM, CDR2 ANQGSEA. V dropped 6 bases and J dropped 9 bases, with 18 bases sitting between them. Here the CDR3 reads CSVAWGEGGEQFF. The CDR3 nucleotides are TGCAGCGTCGCCTGGGGAGAAGGTGGTGAGCAGTTCTTC.

The V and J genes are TRBV7-9 and TRBJ2-5, with 9 bases lining up with TRBD2. The germline V gene encodes CDR1 SEHNR and CDR2 FQNEAQ (reference sequence). This CDR3 is built from 18 residues. J gave up 5 bases and V 3 bases, and 16 bases lay outside the gene matches. CDR3 DNA: TGTGCCAGCAGCTTCGGATCGTTAGCGGGAGCCACCGCGGAGACCCAGTACTTC. The encoded protein is CASSFGSLAGATAETQYF.